Listed below are T cell receptor beta chains from one sample, sequenced in a study of regulatory T cells in long-lasting Graves disease. TCRdb redid the calling of the multiplex PCR reads with MiXCR, one entry per CDR3 protein. The sample has some 350,000 distinct CDR3 sequences, around 15% seen once. The sample was also reused in another study, on T cells in Graves' hyperthyroidism and ophthalmopathy.

Source: peripheral blood mononuclear cells (PBMCs), taken at new diagnosis, from a patient treated with antithyroid drugs. Receptor source: a woman aged 18-29 years with Graves disease. CDR3s include the opening cysteine and the closing phenylalanine or tryptophan. A D gene is named only where the DNA matches it firmly. The size entry is marked missing in some rows and otherwise reads once, few, many or a size class.

j_call: TRBJ2-1; clone_size: many; d_call: TRBD2; v_call: TRBV13; cdr3_aa: CASSLGTSGGIYEQFF; cdr3_nt: TGTGCCAGCAGCTTAGGAACTAGCGGGGGGATCTATGAGCAGTTCTTC
j_call: TRBJ1-5; clone_size: many; d_call: -; v_call: TRBV28; cdr3_aa: CASSLWVGVPTDQPQHF; cdr3_nt: TGTGCCAGCAGTTTATGGGTCGGAGTTCCGACGGATCAGCCCCAGCATTTT
j_call: TRBJ2-1; clone_size: many; d_call: TRBD1; v_call: TRBV5-6; cdr3_aa: CASSFLTGASYNEQFF; cdr3_nt: TGTGCCAGCAGCTTCCTGACAGGGGCGTCTTACAATGAGCAGTTCTTC
j_call: TRBJ2-7; clone_size: -; d_call: TRBD1; v_call: TRBV7-2; cdr3_aa: CASKLQGETYEQYF; cdr3_nt: TGTGCCAGCAAACTACAGGGGGAGACCTACGAGCAGTACTTC
j_call: TRBJ2-5; clone_size: few; d_call: -; v_call: TRBV7-6; cdr3_aa: CASSATRGGETQYF; cdr3_nt: TGTGCCAGCAGCGCGACCAGGGGGGGGGAGACCCAGTACTTC
j_call: TRBJ2-5; clone_size: few; d_call: TRBD1; v_call: TRBV5-5; cdr3_aa: CASSPLDRGTGETQYF; cdr3_nt: TGTGCCAGCAGCCCCCTGGACAGGGGAACAGGGGAGACCCAGTACTTC
j_call: TRBJ1-1; clone_size: many; d_call: -; v_call: TRBV10-3; cdr3_aa: CAIRSKDTEAFF; cdr3_nt: TGTGCCATCAGAAGTAAGGACACTGAAGCTTTCTTT
j_call: TRBJ2-1; clone_size: many; d_call: -; v_call: TRBV5-1; cdr3_aa: CASSLGTASYNEQFF; cdr3_nt: TGCGCCAGCAGCTTGGGTACAGCCTCTTACAATGAGCAGTTCTTC
j_call: TRBJ2-5; clone_size: many; d_call: -; v_call: TRBV20-1; cdr3_aa: CSALGQYQETQYF; cdr3_nt: TGCAGTGCCTTAGGACAGTACCAAGAGACCCAGTACTTC
j_call: TRBJ2-1; clone_size: -; d_call: TRBD1; v_call: TRBV9; cdr3_aa: CASSGQGVYNEQFF; cdr3_nt: TGTGCCAGCAGCGGACAGGGGGTATACAATGAGCAGTTCTTC
j_call: TRBJ2-3; clone_size: many; d_call: -; v_call: TRBV11-2; cdr3_aa: CASSLGATLTRYF; cdr3_nt: TGTGCCAGCAGCTTAGGGGCAACCCTAACGCGGTATTTT
j_call: TRBJ2-1; clone_size: many; d_call: TRBD2; v_call: TRBV9; cdr3_aa: CASSASGTTALYNEQFF; cdr3_nt: TGTGCCAGCAGCGCTAGCGGGACCACCGCACTCTACAATGAGCAGTTCTTC
j_call: TRBJ1-6; clone_size: many; d_call: -; v_call: TRBV11-2; cdr3_aa: CASSLNQGLLGSPLHF; cdr3_nt: TGTGCCAGCAGCTTAAACCAGGGACTTTTGGGGTCACCCCTCCACTTT
j_call: TRBJ1-2; clone_size: many; d_call: -; v_call: TRBV28; cdr3_aa: CASSFRPANYGYTF; cdr3_nt: TGTGCCAGCAGTTTCAGGCCTGCTAACTATGGCTACACCTTC
j_call: TRBJ1-2; clone_size: -; d_call: -; v_call: TRBV20-1; cdr3_aa: CSARNSAGPLSYGYTF; cdr3_nt: TGCAGTGCTAGAAATTCAGCAGGTCCCCTTTCCTATGGCTACACCTTC
j_call: TRBJ2-2; clone_size: many; d_call: TRBD2; v_call: TRBV5-1; cdr3_aa: CASSPARRAGVGGELFF; cdr3_nt: TGCGCCAGCAGCCCCGCGCGGAGAGCGGGGGTCGGCGGGGAGCTGTTTTTT
j_call: TRBJ1-3; clone_size: -; d_call: TRBD1; v_call: TRBV5-1; cdr3_aa: CASSLGRGLNTIYF; cdr3_nt: TGCGCCAGCAGCTTGGGCAGGGGGCTGAACACCATATATTTT
j_call: TRBJ2-1; clone_size: -; d_call: -; v_call: TRBV6-1; cdr3_aa: CASRKTGSEQFF; cdr3_nt: TGTGCCAGCAGGAAGACAGGTTCTGAGCAGTTCTTC
j_call: TRBJ2-7; clone_size: many; d_call: TRBD1; v_call: TRBV20-1; cdr3_aa: CSARGPTGSYYEQYF; cdr3_nt: TGCAGTGCTAGGGGCCCGACAGGGAGCTACTACGAGCAGTACTTC
j_call: TRBJ2-3; clone_size: many; d_call: TRBD2; v_call: TRBV7-9; cdr3_aa: CASSFQLAGNTDTQYF; cdr3_nt: TGTGCCAGCAGCTTTCAACTAGCGGGAAACACAGATACGCAGTATTTT
j_call: TRBJ1-1; clone_size: many; d_call: -; v_call: TRBV3-1; cdr3_aa: CASSPGSGVTEAFF; cdr3_nt: TGTGCCAGCAGCCCTGGGTCGGGTGTCACTGAAGCTTTCTTT
j_call: TRBJ2-1; clone_size: -; d_call: -; v_call: TRBV5-1; cdr3_aa: CASSLGGPGQVRNEQFF; cdr3_nt: TGCGCCAGCAGCTTGGGGGGCCCAGGGCAGGTACGGAATGAGCAGTTCTTC
j_call: TRBJ2-7; clone_size: few; d_call: -; v_call: TRBV7-3; cdr3_aa: CASSLTSANSYEQYF; cdr3_nt: TGTGCCAGCAGCTTAACTTCAGCGAACTCCTACGAGCAGTACTTC
j_call: TRBJ2-1; clone_size: many; d_call: TRBD2; v_call: TRBV7-9; cdr3_aa: CASSLVAGGRDEQFF; cdr3_nt: TGTGCCAGCAGCTTAGTGGCGGGAGGGCGCGATGAGCAGTTCTTC
j_call: TRBJ1-1; clone_size: few; d_call: -; v_call: TRBV20-1; cdr3_aa: CSASWGGDTEAFF; cdr3_nt: TGCAGTGCTAGTTGGGGTGGAGACACTGAAGCTTTCTTT
j_call: TRBJ2-7; clone_size: many; d_call: -; v_call: TRBV27; cdr3_aa: CASSAGPGYEQYF; cdr3_nt: TGTGCCAGCAGTGCGGGACCGGGCTACGAGCAGTACTTC
j_call: TRBJ1-1; clone_size: few; d_call: -; v_call: TRBV19; cdr3_aa: CASSVLGQRNTEAFF; cdr3_nt: TGTGCCAGTAGTGTCTTAGGACAGAGGAACACTGAAGCTTTCTTT
j_call: TRBJ2-7; clone_size: -; d_call: -; v_call: TRBV6-2/TRBV6-3; cdr3_aa: CASSYTVGAGRAYEQYF; cdr3_nt: TGTGCCAGCAGTTATACCGTAGGGGCGGGAAGAGCCTACGAGCAGTACTTC
j_call: TRBJ2-3; clone_size: many; d_call: TRBD2; v_call: TRBV27; cdr3_aa: CASRLAGGPSDTQYF; cdr3_nt: TGTGCCAGCAGACTAGCGGGGGGCCCGTCAGATACGCAGTATTTT
j_call: TRBJ2-3; clone_size: many; d_call: -; v_call: TRBV7-9; cdr3_aa: CASSPKSTDTQYF; cdr3_nt: TGTGCCAGCAGCCCTAAATCAACAGATACGCAGTATTTT
j_call: TRBJ2-3; clone_size: many; d_call: -; v_call: TRBV28; cdr3_aa: CASVGRSTDTQYF; cdr3_nt: TGTGCCAGCGTGGGGCGTAGCACAGATACGCAGTATTTT
j_call: TRBJ2-3; clone_size: many; d_call: -; v_call: TRBV7-8; cdr3_aa: CASSLLRNTDTQYF; cdr3_nt: TGTGCCAGCAGCTTACTGCGGAATACAGATACGCAGTATTTT
j_call: TRBJ2-2; clone_size: -; d_call: -; v_call: TRBV10-3; cdr3_aa: CAITNRNTGELFF; cdr3_nt: TGTGCCATCACAAACAGGAACACCGGGGAGCTGTTTTTT
j_call: TRBJ2-7; clone_size: many; d_call: TRBD1; v_call: TRBV28; cdr3_aa: CASSFEDRVPYEQYF; cdr3_nt: TGTGCCAGCAGTTTCGAGGACAGGGTCCCCTACGAGCAGTACTTC
j_call: TRBJ2-1; clone_size: many; d_call: -; v_call: TRBV27; cdr3_aa: CASSFNRNYYNEQFF; cdr3_nt: TGTGCCAGCAGTTTTAACAGAAACTACTACAATGAGCAGTTCTTC
j_call: TRBJ2-1; clone_size: many; d_call: -; v_call: TRBV20-1; cdr3_aa: CSARAWGLGGDEQFF; cdr3_nt: TGCAGTGCTAGAGCTTGGGGGCTAGGGGGGGATGAGCAGTTCTTC
j_call: TRBJ2-2; clone_size: -; d_call: -; v_call: TRBV28; cdr3_aa: CASSLFGRWGQDTGELFF; cdr3_nt: TGTGCCAGCAGTTTATTCGGCAGGTGGGGGCAGGACACCGGGGAGCTGTTTTTT
j_call: TRBJ2-1; clone_size: many; d_call: TRBD1; v_call: TRBV30; cdr3_aa: CAWARGDRFDEQFF; cdr3_nt: TGTGCCTGGGCTAGGGGGGACAGGTTCGATGAGCAGTTCTTC
j_call: TRBJ1-5; clone_size: -; d_call: TRBD1; v_call: TRBV30; cdr3_aa: CAWSGDSNQPRHF; cdr3_nt: TGTGCCTGGTCGGGGGACAGCAATCAGCCCCGGCATTTT
j_call: TRBJ2-1; clone_size: many; d_call: TRBD1; v_call: TRBV20-1; cdr3_aa: CSASKGQGDEFF; cdr3_nt: TGCAGTGCTAGTAAGGGACAGGGGGATGAGTTCTTC
j_call: TRBJ1-1; clone_size: -; d_call: -; v_call: TRBV2; cdr3_aa: CASSEGLITEAFF; cdr3_nt: TGTGCCAGCAGTGAAGGGCTTATCACTGAAGCTTTCTTT
j_call: TRBJ2-3; clone_size: many; d_call: TRBD2; v_call: TRBV5-1; cdr3_aa: CASSPVAGGGGDTQYF; cdr3_nt: TGTGCCAGCAGCCCTGTTGCGGGAGGAGGGGGAGATACGCAGTATTTT
j_call: TRBJ2-7; clone_size: -; d_call: -; v_call: TRBV6-2/TRBV6-3; cdr3_aa: CASSYSTLHAEQYF; cdr3_nt: TGTGCCAGCAGTTACTCGACCCTACACGCCGAGCAGTACTTC
j_call: TRBJ2-3; clone_size: many; d_call: -; v_call: TRBV6-1; cdr3_aa: CASSEWGGTADTQYF; cdr3_nt: TGTGCCAGCAGTGAATGGGGTGGTACCGCAGATACGCAGTATTTT
j_call: TRBJ2-5; clone_size: many; d_call: -; v_call: TRBV3-1; cdr3_aa: CASSRLMYQETQYF; cdr3_nt: TGTGCCAGCAGCCGTCTGATGTACCAAGAGACCCAGTACTTC